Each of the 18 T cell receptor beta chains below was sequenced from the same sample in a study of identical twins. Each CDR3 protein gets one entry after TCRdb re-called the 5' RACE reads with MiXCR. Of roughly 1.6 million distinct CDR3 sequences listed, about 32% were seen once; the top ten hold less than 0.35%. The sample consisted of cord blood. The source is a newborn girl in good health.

The CDR3 loop is CASSGDSLLGTDTQYF. The CDR3 DNA reads TGTGCCAGCAGTGGGGACAGTCTCTTAGGTACAGATACGCAGTATTTT. The chain is built from TRBV2 and TRBJ2-3; 7 nucleotides align to TRBD1. CDR3 length: 16 residues. Germline lookup yields CDR1 SNHLY and CDR2 FYNNEI. Trimming removed 4 bases from V and 3 bases from J; junction bases left unmatched: 10.

The CDR3 loop reads CASSFRTSSKNIQYF. The CDR3 nucleotides read TGTGCCAGCAGTTTCCGGACGTCCTCCAAAAACATTCAGTACTTC. The chain carries TRBV12-3 or TRBV12-4 and TRBJ2-4; the D is unclear. The CDR3 loop spans 15 amino acids. V shed 3 bases and J shed 2 bases, with 11 bases lying between them.

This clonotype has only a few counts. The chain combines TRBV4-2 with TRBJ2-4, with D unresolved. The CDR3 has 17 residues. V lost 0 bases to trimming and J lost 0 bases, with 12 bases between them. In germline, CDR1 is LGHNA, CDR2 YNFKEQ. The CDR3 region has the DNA TGTGCCAGCAGCCAAGACCAGACCTCGACAGCCAAAAACATTCAGTACTTC. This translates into CASSQDQTSTAKNIQYF.

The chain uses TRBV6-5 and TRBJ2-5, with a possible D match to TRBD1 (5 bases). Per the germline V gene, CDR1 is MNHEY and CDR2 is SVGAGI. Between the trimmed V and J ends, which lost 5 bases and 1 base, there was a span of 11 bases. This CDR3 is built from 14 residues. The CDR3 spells CASSMTAFQETQYF. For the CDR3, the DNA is TGTGCCAGCAGTATGACAGCTTTCCAAGAGACCCAGTACTTC.

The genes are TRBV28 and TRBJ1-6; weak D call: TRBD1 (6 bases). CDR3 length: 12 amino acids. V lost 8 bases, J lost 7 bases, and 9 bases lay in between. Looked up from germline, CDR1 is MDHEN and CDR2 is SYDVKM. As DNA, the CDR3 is TGTGCCAGCTGGGGGGGCAATTCACCCCTCCACTTT. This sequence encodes CASWGGNSPLHF.

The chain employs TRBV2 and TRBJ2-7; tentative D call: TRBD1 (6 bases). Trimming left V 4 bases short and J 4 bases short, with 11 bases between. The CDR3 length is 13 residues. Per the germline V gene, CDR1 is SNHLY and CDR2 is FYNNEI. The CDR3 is CASSGGTKYEQYF. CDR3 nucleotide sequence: TGTGCCAGCAGTGGAGGGACAAAATACGAGCAGTACTTC.

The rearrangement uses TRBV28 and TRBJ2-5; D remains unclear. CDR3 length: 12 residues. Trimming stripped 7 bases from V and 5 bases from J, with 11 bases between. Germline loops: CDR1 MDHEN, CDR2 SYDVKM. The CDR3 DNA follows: TGTGCCAGCACCCGCTGGGGTGAGACCCAGTACTTC. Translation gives CASTRWGETQYF.

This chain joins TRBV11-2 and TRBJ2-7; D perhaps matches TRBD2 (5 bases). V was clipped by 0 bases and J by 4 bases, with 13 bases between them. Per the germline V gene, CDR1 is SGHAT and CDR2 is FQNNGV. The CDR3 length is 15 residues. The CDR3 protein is CASSLDAASRYEQYF. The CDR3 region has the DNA TGTGCCAGCAGCTTAGATGCGGCTAGCCGATACGAGCAGTACTTC.

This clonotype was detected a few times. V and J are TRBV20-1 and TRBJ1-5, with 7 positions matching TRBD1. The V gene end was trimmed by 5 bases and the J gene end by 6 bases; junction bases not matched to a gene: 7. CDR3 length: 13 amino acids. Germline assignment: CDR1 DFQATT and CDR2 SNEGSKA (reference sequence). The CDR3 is CSASDRSGQPQHF. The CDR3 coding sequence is TGCAGTGCTTCGGACAGGTCGGGTCAGCCCCAGCATTTT.

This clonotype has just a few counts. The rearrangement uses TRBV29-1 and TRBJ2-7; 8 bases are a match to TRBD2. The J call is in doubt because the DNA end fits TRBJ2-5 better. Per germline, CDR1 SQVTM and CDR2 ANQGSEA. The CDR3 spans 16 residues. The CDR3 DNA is TGCAGCGTTGAAGATGTGGGAGCGGGGGCCGGAGAGACCCAGTACTTC. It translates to CSVEDVGAGAGETQYF.

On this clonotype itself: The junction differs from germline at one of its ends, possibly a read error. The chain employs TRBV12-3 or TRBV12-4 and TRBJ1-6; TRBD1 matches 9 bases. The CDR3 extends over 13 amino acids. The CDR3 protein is CASSRDRDLPPHF. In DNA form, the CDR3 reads TGTGCCAGCAGCCGGGACAGGGATCTACCCCCCCACTTT.

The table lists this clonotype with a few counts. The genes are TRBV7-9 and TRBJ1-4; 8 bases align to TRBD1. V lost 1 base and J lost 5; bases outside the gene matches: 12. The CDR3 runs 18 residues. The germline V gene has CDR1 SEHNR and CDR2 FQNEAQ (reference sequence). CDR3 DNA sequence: TGTGCCAGCAGCTTAGTCCCCCTAAGGGACAGGTTAAATGAAAAACTGTTTTTT. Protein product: CASSLVPLRDRLNEKLFF. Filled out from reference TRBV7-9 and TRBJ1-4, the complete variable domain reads DTGVSQNPRHKITKRGQNVTFRCDPISEHNRLYWYRQTLGQGPEFLTYFQNEAQLEKSRLLSDRFSAERPKGSFSTLEIQRTEQGDSAMYLCASSLVPLRDRLNEKLFFGSGTQLSVL.

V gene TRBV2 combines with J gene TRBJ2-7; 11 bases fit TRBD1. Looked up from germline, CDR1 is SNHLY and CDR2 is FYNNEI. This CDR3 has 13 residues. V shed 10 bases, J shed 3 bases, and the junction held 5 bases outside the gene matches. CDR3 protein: CAIYGTGGYEQYF. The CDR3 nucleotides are TGTGCCATCTACGGGACAGGGGGCTACGAGCAGTACTTC.

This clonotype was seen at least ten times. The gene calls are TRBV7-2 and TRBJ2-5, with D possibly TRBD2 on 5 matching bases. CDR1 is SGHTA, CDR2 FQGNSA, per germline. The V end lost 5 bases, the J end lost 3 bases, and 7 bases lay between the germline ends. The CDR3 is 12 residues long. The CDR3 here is CASSRLKETQYF. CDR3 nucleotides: TGTGCCAGCAGCCGACTAAAAGAGACCCAGTACTTC. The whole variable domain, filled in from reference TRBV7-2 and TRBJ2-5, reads GAGVSQSPSNKVTEKGKDVELRCDPISGHTALYWYRQSLGQGLEFLIYFQGNSAPDKSGLPSDRFSAERTGGSVSTLTIQRTQQEDSAVYLCASSRLKETQYFGPGTRLLVL.

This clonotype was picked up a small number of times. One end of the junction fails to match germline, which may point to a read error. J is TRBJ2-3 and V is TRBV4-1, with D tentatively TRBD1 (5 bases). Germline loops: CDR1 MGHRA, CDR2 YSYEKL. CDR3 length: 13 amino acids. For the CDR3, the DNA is TGTGCCAGCAGCCGACAGTTCACAGATACGCAGTATTTT. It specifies CASSRQFTDTQYF.

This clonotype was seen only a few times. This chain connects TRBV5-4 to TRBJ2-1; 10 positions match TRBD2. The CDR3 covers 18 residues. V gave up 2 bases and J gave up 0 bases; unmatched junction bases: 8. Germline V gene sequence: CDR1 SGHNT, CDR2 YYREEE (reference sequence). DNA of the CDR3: TGTGCCAGCAGCTTCCAGCGGGAGGGCCCCTTCTCCTACAATGAGCAGTTCTTC. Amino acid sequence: CASSFQREGPFSYNEQFF.

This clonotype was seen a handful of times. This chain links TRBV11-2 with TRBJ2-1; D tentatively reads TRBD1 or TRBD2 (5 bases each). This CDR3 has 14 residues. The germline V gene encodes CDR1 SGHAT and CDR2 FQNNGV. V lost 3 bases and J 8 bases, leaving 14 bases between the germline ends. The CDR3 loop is CASSLSWGSDEQFF. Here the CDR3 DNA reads TGTGCCAGCAGCTTGAGTTGGGGGAGCGATGAGCAGTTCTTC.

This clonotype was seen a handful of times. Here the CDR3 reads CATSDWGLTDTQYF. The CDR3 nucleotides read TGTGCCACCAGTGATTGGGGACTCACAGATACGCAGTATTTT. This chain uses TRBV24-1 with TRBJ2-3, with D possibly being TRBD2 (6 bases). Trimming took off 2 bases at V and 2 bases at J, with 7 bases between the two ends. The CDR3 contains 14 residues. Germline CDR1 KGHDR, CDR2 SFDVKD.